This TCR beta chain was obtained from a study of T cell changes during pregnancy in multiple sclerosis. Looked up from germline, CDR1 is ENHRY and CDR2 is SYGVKD. V shed 3 bases and J shed 6 bases, with 14 bases lying between them. This CDR3 is built from 14 residues. The assay was immunoSEQ multiplex PCR, and TCRdb's table has in-frame clones only and misses some. Among over 55,000 clones listed, roughly 90% were seen once. This chain links TRBV10-3 with TRBJ1-2; unclear D gene. This sequence was found in a female donor with multiple sclerosis, enrolled in a pregnancy study. The input for sequencing was peripheral blood, taken in the first trimester of pregnancy. The CDR3: CAISESSGSDGYTF. The CDR3 DNA reads TGTGCCATCAGTGAAAGTTCAGGATCCGATGGCTACACCTTC.